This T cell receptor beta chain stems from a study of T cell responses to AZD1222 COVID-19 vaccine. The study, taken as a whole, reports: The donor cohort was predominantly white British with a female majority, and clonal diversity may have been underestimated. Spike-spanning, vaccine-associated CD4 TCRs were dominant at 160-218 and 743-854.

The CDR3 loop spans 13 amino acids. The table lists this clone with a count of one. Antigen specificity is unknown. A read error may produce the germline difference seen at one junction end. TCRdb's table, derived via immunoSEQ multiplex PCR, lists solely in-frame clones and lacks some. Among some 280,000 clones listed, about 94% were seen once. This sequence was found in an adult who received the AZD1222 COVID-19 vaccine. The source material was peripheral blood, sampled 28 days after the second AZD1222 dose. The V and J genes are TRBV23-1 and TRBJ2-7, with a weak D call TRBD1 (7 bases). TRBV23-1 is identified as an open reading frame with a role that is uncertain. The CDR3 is CASTSPLAGTENF. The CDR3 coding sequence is TGCGCCAGCACCTCCCCACTTGCGGGGACAGAGAACTTC.